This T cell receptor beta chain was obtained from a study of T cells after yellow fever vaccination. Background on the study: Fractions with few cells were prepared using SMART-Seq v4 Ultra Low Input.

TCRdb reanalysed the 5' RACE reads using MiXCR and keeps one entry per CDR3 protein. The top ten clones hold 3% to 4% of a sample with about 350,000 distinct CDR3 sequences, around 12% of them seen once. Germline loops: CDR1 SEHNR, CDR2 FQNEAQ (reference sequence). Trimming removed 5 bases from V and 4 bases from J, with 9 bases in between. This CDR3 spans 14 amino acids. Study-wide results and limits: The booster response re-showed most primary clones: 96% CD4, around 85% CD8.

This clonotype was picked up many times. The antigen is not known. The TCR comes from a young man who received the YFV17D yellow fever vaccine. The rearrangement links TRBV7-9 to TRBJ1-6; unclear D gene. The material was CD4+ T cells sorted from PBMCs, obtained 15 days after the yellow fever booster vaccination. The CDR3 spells CASSPGLYNSPLHF. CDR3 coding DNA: TGTGCCAGCAGCCCGGGTCTTTATAATTCACCCCTCCACTTT.